Listed here are 14 T cell receptor beta chains from one sample, sequenced in a study of blood T cells in healthy people across ages. Through a sample-barcoded 5' primer and a J-beta primer mix, a second PCR was run for about 7 to 12 cycles. Via MiXCR, TCRdb re-called the 5' RACE reads, giving one row per CDR3 protein. The sample includes more than 1.4 million distinct CDR3 sequences, around 42% of them seen just once. The sequencing input was blood. These receptors originate from a young woman in good health.

The V gene is TRBV30, the J gene TRBJ2-2; perhaps TRBD1 as D (5 bases). CDR1 and CDR2 (germline): GTSNPN, SVGIG (reference sequence). Deletions cut 0 bases from V and 3 bases from J, with 14 bases between. The CDR3 length is 16 residues. CDR3 nucleotides: TGTGCCTGGAGTGTCCGGGCAGGGTGGGACACCGGGGAGCTGTTTTTT. Translating it yields CAWSVRAGWDTGELFF. The full variable domain, rest sourced from reference TRBV30 and TRBJ2-2, is SQTIHQWPATLVQPVGSPLSLECTVEGTSNPNLYWYRQAAGRGLQLLFYSVGIGQISSEVPQNLSASRPQDRQFILSSKKLLLSDSGFYLCAWSVRAGWDTGELFFGEGSRLTVL.

The CDR3 DNA follows: TGTGCCAGCAGCTTAGGGTATGCTGAGCAGTACTTC. Protein sequence: CASSLGYAEQYF. The chain recombines TRBV7-9 with TRBJ2-7; D ambiguous. Germline V gives CDR1 SEHNR, CDR2 FQNEAQ (reference sequence). The CDR3 consists of 12 residues. Trimming left V 1 base short and J 7 bases short, with 8 bases between.

The chain uses TRBV20-1 and TRBJ2-7; possible D gene TRBD2, 6 bases. With 0 bases removed from V and 2 bases from J, the gap between germline ends came to 14 bases. This CDR3 has 15 residues. Germline CDR1 DFQATT, CDR2 SNEGSKA (reference sequence). CDR3 nucleotide sequence: TGCAGTGCTAGAGAGGGGCGGGGTTACGCCTACGAGCAGTACTTC. Translating gives CSAREGRGYAYEQYF.

This clonotype was seen a few times. The CDR3 DNA follows: TGTGCCAGCAGTCCGCTAGGGCATACGAGCTATGGCTACACCTTC. This sequence encodes CASSPLGHTSYGYTF. The chain links TRBV27 to TRBJ1-2; D remains ambiguous. Trimming left V 5 bases short and J 4 bases short, with 17 bases between. Looked up from germline, CDR1 is MNHEY and CDR2 is SMNVEV (reference sequence). The CDR3 sequence is 15 residues long.

This CDR3 is CASSSGTTDSPLHF. CDR3 nucleotides: TGTGCCAGCAGCTCCGGGACGACAGATTCACCCCTCCACTTT. The rearrangement links TRBV5-6 to TRBJ1-6, with D maybe TRBD1 (5 bases). This CDR3 region has 14 residues. Trimming shortened V by 3 bases and J by 8 bases, and 12 bases separated the two germline ends. Germline values: CDR1 SGHDT, CDR2 YYEEEE.

A note on this clonotype: A junction boundary mismatches the germline segment, possibly from a read error. The chain combines TRBV15 with TRBJ2-1; possible D gene TRBD1, 5 bases. CDR1 is LNHNV and CDR2 is YYDKDF in the germline V gene (reference sequence). This CDR3 spans 13 amino acids. This CDR3 is CATRREGTVEQFF. CDR3 DNA: TGTGCCACCCGCAGGGAAGGAACGGTCGAGCAGTTCTTC.

This clonotype was detected only a few times. This chain links TRBV13 with TRBJ2-3; TRBD2 matches at 8 bases. V dropped 1 base and J dropped 3; count of bases not matched to a gene: 9. The length of the CDR3 is 17 residues. Germline CDR1 reads PRHDT; CDR2 reads FYEKMQ (reference sequence). The CDR3 loop is CASSLAGRGGETDTQYF. For the CDR3, the DNA is TGTGCCAGCAGCTTAGCGGGACGGGGGGGCGAAACAGATACGCAGTATTTT.

This sequence joins TRBV28 and TRBJ2-7, with TRBD2 identical over 8 bases. V gave up 6 bases and J gave up 2 bases; unmatched junction bases: 6. The CDR3 has 14 amino acids. Germline CDR1 MDHEN, CDR2 SYDVKM. The CDR3 nucleotides read TGTGCCAGCAGAAAAGCGGGGGAAACCTACGAGCAGTACTTC. Protein product: CASRKAGETYEQYF.

The chain is built from TRBV6-6 and TRBJ2-5; the match to TRBD1 covers 9 bases. The CDR3 is 16 amino acids. Trimming cost V 4 bases and J 2 bases; bases outside gene matches: 8. Germline values: CDR1 MNHNY, CDR2 SVGAGI (reference sequence). Here the CDR3 reads CASSSPDRGGQETQYF. Written as DNA, the CDR3 is TGTGCCAGCAGTTCCCCGGACAGGGGCGGGCAAGAGACCCAGTACTTC.

Only a few counts were recorded for this clonotype. The chain joins TRBV6-1 to TRBJ2-5, with 7 positions matching TRBD2. The junction had 9 bases not matched to a gene; V was cut back by 3 bases and J by 11 bases. From germline, CDR1 is MNHNS and CDR2 SASEGT. The length of the CDR3 is 13 residues. The CDR3 sequence is CASSERDYNEQYF. CDR3 DNA: TGTGCCAGCAGTGAGAGGGACTACAATGAGCAGTACTTC.

Comments on this clonotype: This may be a read error: a much more frequent sequence differs by one nucleotide. The chain recombines TRBV3-1 with TRBJ2-1; D is uncertain. The V gene's germline CDR1 is LGHDT and CDR2 YNNKEL (reference sequence). The CDR3 totals 13 residues. DNA of the CDR3: TGTGCCAGCAGCCAAGACAACCACAATAAGCAGTTCTTC. Its protein is CASSQDNHNKQFF.

This rearrangement joins TRBV20-1 to TRBJ1-2; D gene unclear. Per the germline V gene, CDR1 is DFQATT and CDR2 is SNEGSKA (reference sequence). The CDR3 runs 13 residues. V was pared by 6 bases and J by 3 bases, with 14 bases between. For the CDR3, the DNA is TGCAGTGCCTTTCCACCATGGGACTATGGCTACACCTTC. It codes for CSAFPPWDYGYTF.

This clonotype appeared many times. The J gene is TRBJ2-7, the V gene TRBV4-2, with TRBD1 matching 8 bases. The germline CDR1 and CDR2 sequences are LGHNA and YNFKEQ. The J segment lost 5 bases and the V segment lost 1 base, leaving 4 bases of the junction unmatched. This CDR3 has 14 amino acids. CDR3 nucleotide sequence: TGTGCCAGCAGCCAAGCCGGACAGGGTAACGAGCAGTACTTC. Its protein product is CASSQAGQGNEQYF.

V usage is TRBV12-3 or TRBV12-4 and J usage is TRBJ2-1, with a possible D match to TRBD2 (5 bases). The CDR3 covers 15 residues. The germline V and J ends were trimmed by 4 bases and 4 bases, with 14 bases remaining between them. CDR3 residues: CASSSAGRIYNEQFF. The CDR3 DNA sequence: TGTGCCAGCAGTTCGGCGGGTAGGATTTACAATGAGCAGTTCTTC.